The 7 T cell receptor beta chains below come from one sample, sequenced in a study of beta chain features in type 1 diabetes. Sequenced material consisted of expressed TCRB transcripts (all of the isolated RNA was reverse transcribed). Produced via immunoSEQ multiplex PCR; TCRdb's table is partial and in-frame only. There are about 650,000 clones in the sample; 12% occur only once, and over 0.1% lies in the top ten. Whole-study results and caveats: Significant though moderate, a shortening of TCRB CDR3s appeared in all four CD4+ subsets of Type 1 diabetes patients.

No antigen is known for these receptors. The sequencing sample was made of naive CD4+ T cells from blood. The receptor set was obtained from a man aged 25-40 years with type 1 diabetes.

This chain uses TRBV28 with TRBJ2-7, with TRBD1 matching over 7 bases. V was pared by 5 bases and J by 0 bases, with 7 bases of the junction left unmatched. Germline V gene data show CDR1 as MDHEN and CDR2 as SYDVKM. The CDR3 has 15 residues. The CDR3 region is CASSRDRVSSYEQYF. CDR3 sequence (DNA): TGTGCCAGCAGTCGTGACAGGGTCAGCTCCTACGAGCAGTACTTC. Filled out from reference TRBV28 and TRBJ2-7, the complete variable domain reads DVKVTQSSRYLVKRTGEKVFLECVQDMDHENMFWYRQDPGLGLRLIYFSYDVKMKEKGDIPEGYSVSREKKERFSLILESASTNQTSMYLCASSRDRVSSYEQYFGPGTRLTVT.

Concerning this clone itself: The same CDR3 is also encoded by other DNA sequences in this sample. The rearrangement uses TRBV6-5 and TRBJ1-2; D perhaps matches TRBD1 (5 bases). This CDR3 is built from 14 residues. V was pared by 8 bases and J by 2 bases, with 15 bases between. Germline V gene data show CDR1 as MNHEY and CDR2 as SVGAGI. The CDR3 DNA follows: TGTGCCAGCTCGCCGCCGGGGGGAAACTATGGCTACACCTTC. This translates into CASSPPGGNYGYTF.

Worth noting for this clone: Other DNA sequences in the sample encode the same CDR3. This rearrangement joins TRBV6-6 to TRBJ2-3; 8 bases agree with TRBD2. The CDR3 has 15 residues. Germline V gene data show CDR1 as MNHNY and CDR2 as SVGAGI (reference sequence). V dropped 3 bases and J dropped 1; count of bases not matched to a gene: 3. This chain's CDR3 is CASSYRRGGTDTQYF. The CDR3 DNA sequence: TGTGCCAGCAGTTATAGGCGGGGGGGCACAGATACGCAGTATTTT.

The gene calls are TRBV6-6 and TRBJ1-5; tentative D call: TRBD1 (6 bases). The CDR3 extends over 14 amino acids. Germline CDR1 is MNHNY and CDR2 is SVGAGI (reference sequence). The ends were cut back, 7 bases at V and 5 bases at J, with 15 bases in the middle. The DNA for the CDR3 is TGTGCCAGCACTATGGTACAGGGCCATCAGCCCCAGCATTTT. Translated, it gives CASTMVQGHQPQHF.

V is TRBV7-9 and J is TRBJ2-5, with TRBD2 matching over 8 bases. After removal of 4 bases from V and 5 bases from J, the junction contained 6 bases not matched to a gene. Germline CDR1 reads SEHNR; CDR2 reads FQNEAQ (reference sequence). The CDR3 is made up of 14 amino acids. The chain's CDR3 is CASSSGLVVETQYF. In DNA form, the CDR3 reads TGTGCCAGCAGCTCGGGACTAGTCGTCGAGACCCAGTACTTC.

This rearrangement joins TRBV5-1 to TRBJ2-7, with a tentative D call TRBD2 (6 bases). Germline-derived CDR1 and CDR2 are SGHRS and YFSETQ. This CDR3 spans 12 amino acids. Trimming shortened V by 5 bases and J by 5 bases, and 11 bases separated the two germline ends. The chain's CDR3 is CASRDGGDEQYF. The CDR3 bases are TGCGCCAGCAGGGATGGAGGGGACGAGCAGTACTTC.

This chain joins TRBV6-5 and TRBJ1-4; 8 bases are a match to TRBD1. Germline V gene data show CDR1 as MNHEY and CDR2 as SVGAGI. The junction had 4 bases not matched to a gene; V was cut back by 2 bases and J by 11 bases. This CDR3 contains 13 residues. CDR3 in amino acids: CASSYGRQGKLFF. CDR3 coding DNA: TGTGCCAGCAGTTACGGGCGACAGGGGAAACTGTTTTTT.